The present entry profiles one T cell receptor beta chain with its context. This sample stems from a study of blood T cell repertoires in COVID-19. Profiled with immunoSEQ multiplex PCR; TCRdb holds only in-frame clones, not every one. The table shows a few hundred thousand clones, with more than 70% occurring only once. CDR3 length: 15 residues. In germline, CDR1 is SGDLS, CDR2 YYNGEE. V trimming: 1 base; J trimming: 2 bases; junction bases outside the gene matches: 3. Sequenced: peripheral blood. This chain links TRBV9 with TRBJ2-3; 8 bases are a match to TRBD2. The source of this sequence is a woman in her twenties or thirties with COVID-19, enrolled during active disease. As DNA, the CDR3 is TGTGCCAGCAGCGTACGAGCGGGAGTCACAGATACGCAGTATTTT. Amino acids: CASSVRAGVTDTQYF.